The clone carrying this T cell receptor (beta chain) was found a few times. Its antigen is unidentified. This record belongs to a study of T-cell reconstitution after alpha-beta-depleted transplantation in children. Study-level points and caveats: Two months or so post-transplant, alpha-beta T cells reportedly derived from several hundred expanded graft clones. Newly produced T cells mostly provided counts and TCRbeta diversity after one year, as hyperexpanded clones declined. In some patients, recipient T cells and intrathymic progenitors surviving conditioning explained high day-60 diversity.

The V gene's germline CDR1 is LNHNV and CDR2 YYDKDF (reference sequence). V lost 5 bases, J lost 3 bases, and 20 bases stayed unmatched. The CDR3 extends over 21 amino acids. The TCRbeta library incorporated unique molecular identifiers. TCRdb itself ran the PCR reads through MiXCR, one entry per CDR3 protein. This table has some 300,000 distinct CDR3 sequences, around 10% appearing once. The source is a boy younger than two with acute myeloid leukemia, due to receive a stem cell transplant. The rearrangement joins TRBV15 to TRBJ2-6; the match to TRBD2 covers 9 bases. The source was PBMCs, collected before TCRalphabeta/CD19-depleted stem cell transplant. In nucleotides, the CDR3 is TGTGCCACCAGCCCAAGACCGGGACTAGCCCCCGAAAGGTTTGGGGCCAACGTCCTGACTTTC. Translating gives CATSPRPGLAPERFGANVLTF.